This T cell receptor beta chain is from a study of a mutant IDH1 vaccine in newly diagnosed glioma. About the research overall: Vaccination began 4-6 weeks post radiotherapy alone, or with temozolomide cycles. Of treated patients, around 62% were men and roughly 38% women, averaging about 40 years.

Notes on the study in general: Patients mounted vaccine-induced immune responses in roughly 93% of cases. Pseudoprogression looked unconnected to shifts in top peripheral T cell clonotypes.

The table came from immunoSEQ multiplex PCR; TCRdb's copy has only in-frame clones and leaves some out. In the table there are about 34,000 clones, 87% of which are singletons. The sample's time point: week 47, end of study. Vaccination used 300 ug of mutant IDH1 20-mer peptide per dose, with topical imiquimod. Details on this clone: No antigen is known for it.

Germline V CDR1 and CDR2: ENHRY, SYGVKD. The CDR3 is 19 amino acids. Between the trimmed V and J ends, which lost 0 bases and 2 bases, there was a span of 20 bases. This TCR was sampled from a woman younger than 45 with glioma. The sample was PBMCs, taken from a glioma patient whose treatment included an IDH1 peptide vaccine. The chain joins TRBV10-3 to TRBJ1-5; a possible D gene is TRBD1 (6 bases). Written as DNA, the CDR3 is TGTGCCATCAGTGAGTCTCCCTTTACAGGGAAGCTTGGCAATCAGCCCCAGCATTTT. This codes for CAISESPFTGKLGNQPQHF.